The 9 T cell receptor beta chains in this list originate from one sample, sequenced in a study of T cell responses to AZD1222 COVID-19 vaccine (dated by TCRdb to about 2021). To prepare the library, the immunoSEQ multiplex PCR assay was applied. TCRdb carries this immuneACCESS record with in-frame sequences only. Its versions omit some clonotypes, under half of them owing to an unresolved V gene in the studies checked, with the rest unexplained. For this sample the table gives 90,000 to 120,000 clones, of which 92% were detected only once. The ten largest make up roughly 9% of the sample. The time point label, read with the paper, signifies: about 28 days (+/-7) after the second vaccine dose. The sample consisted of peripheral blood, taken 28 days after the second AZD1222 dose. The receptors shown here come from an adult who received the AZD1222 COVID-19 vaccine.

The gene calls are TRBV5-4 and TRBJ2-1; TRBD2 aligns across 9 bases. V shed 4 bases and J 6 bases; nucleotides not matched to a gene: 8. Per germline, CDR1 SGHNT and CDR2 YYREEE (reference sequence). The CDR3 is 15 amino acids. CDR3 DNA sequence: TGTGCCAGCAGCGCGGGAGGGGCCGTTCGCAATGAGCAGTTCTTC. This encodes CASSAGGAVRNEQFF.

The V gene is TRBV3-1 (or the pseudogene TRBV3-2), the J gene TRBJ1-6; no firm D call. The CDR3 is 14 amino acids. Trimming left V 3 bases short and J 7 bases short, with 10 bases between. Germline V gene data show CDR1 as LGHDT and CDR2 as YNNKEL (reference sequence). The CDR3: CASSQGGQNSPLHF. CDR3 in DNA: TGTGCCAGCAGCCAGGGCGGCCAAAATTCACCCCTCCACTTT.

The chain joins TRBV6-6 to TRBJ1-1; perhaps TRBD1 as D (6 bases). The ends were cut back, 5 bases at V and 0 bases at J, with 19 bases in the middle. This CDR3 is 17 amino acids long. Germline V gene sequence: CDR1 MNHNY, CDR2 SVGAGI (reference sequence). The CDR3 protein is CASSLHPGTLMNTEAFF. The CDR3 DNA reads TGTGCCAGCAGTCTGCACCCCGGGACACTCATGAACACTGAAGCTTTCTTT.

The rearrangement links TRBV28 to TRBJ1-3; D uncertain. Trimming removed 2 bases at V and 8 bases at J, with 1 base between. This CDR3 spans 10 amino acids. Germline V CDR1 and CDR2: MDHEN, SYDVKM. Here the CDR3 DNA reads TGTGCCAGCAGTTTAGACACCATATATTTT. Translation gives CASSLDTIYF.

The rearrangement joins TRBV6-6 to TRBJ1-1; D not certain. The V and J ends lost 2 bases and 1 base respectively, with 14 bases between them. The CDR3 is 16 amino acids. Germline V CDR1 and CDR2: MNHNY, SVGAGI (reference sequence). The CDR3 nucleotides read TGTGCCAGCAGTTACCCACCGTTTGAGGGGAACACTGAAGCTTTCTTT. Protein sequence: CASSYPPFEGNTEAFF.

This clone was counted a single time. This rearrangement joins TRBV3-1 (or the pseudogene TRBV3-2) to TRBJ2-1; 8 bases align to TRBD1. The CDR3 contains 17 residues. V was pared by 0 bases and J by 0 bases, with 4 bases of the junction left unmatched. The germline V gene has CDR1 LGHDT and CDR2 YNNKEL (reference sequence). CDR3 DNA: TGTGCCAGCAGCCAAGATGTTACAGGGGGCTCCTACAATGAGCAGTTCTTC. Translated, it gives CASSQDVTGGSYNEQFF.

The chain recombines TRBV18 with TRBJ1-1; no definite D call. The V gene's germline CDR1 is KGHSH and CDR2 LQKENI. Trimming shortened V by 2 bases and J by 1 base, and 5 bases separated the two germline ends. The CDR3 runs to 13 residues. The DNA for the CDR3 is TGTGCCAGCTCACCAATGACGAACACTGAAGCTTTCTTT. Translation gives CASSPMTNTEAFF.

The chain is built from TRBV28 and TRBJ1-1; TRBD1 matches 7 bases. Germline values: CDR1 MDHEN, CDR2 SYDVKM. V was pared by 6 bases and J by 7 bases, with 11 bases of the junction left unmatched. There are 14 residues in the CDR3. The CDR3 nucleotides read TGTGCCAGCAGCTCGGGAGGGGGCTTAATTGAAGCTTTCTTT. Amino acid sequence: CASSSGGGLIEAFF. The variable domain in full, with the rest retrieved from reference TRBV28 and TRBJ1-1, is DVKVTQSSRYLVKRTGEKVFLECVQDMDHENMFWYRQDPGLGLRLIYFSYDVKMKEKGDIPEGYSVSREKKERFSLILESASTNQTSMYLCASSSGGGLIEAFFGQGTRLTVV.

This chain uses TRBV6-5 with TRBJ2-2; D not resolved. Trimming pared 4 bases from V and 2 bases from J, leaving 14 bases between. This CDR3 is built from 16 residues. The V gene's germline CDR1 is MNHEY and CDR2 SVGAGI. CDR3 DNA sequence: TGTGCCAGCAGTTTTTATGAGGAGACAAACACCGGGGAGCTGTTTTTT. This sequence encodes CASSFYEETNTGELFF.